These 19 T cell receptor beta chains came from one sample sequenced in a study of blood T cell repertoires in COVID-19. Here immunoSEQ multiplex PCR was the method, and the copy in TCRdb shows in-frame clones only, minus some. This table holds some 200,000 clones, around nine tenths found once. Sequencing was carried out using peripheral blood. These TCRs come from a man between 65 and 79 years old with acute or convalescent COVID-19.

The chain couples TRBV5-1 to TRBJ2-5, with D uncertain. Germline values: CDR1 SGHRS, CDR2 YFSETQ. Trimming took 0 bases from V and 0 from J, leaving 6 bases between them. This CDR3 is 14 amino acids long. The CDR3: CASSLVVNQETQYF. The CDR3 DNA is TGCGCCAGCAGCTTGGTAGTAAACCAAGAGACCCAGTACTTC.

The rearrangement links TRBV6-5 to TRBJ2-3, with 8 bases identical to TRBD1. Trimming cost V 7 bases and J 1 base; bases outside gene matches: 4. Germline V CDR1 and CDR2: MNHEY, SVGAGI. This CDR3 is 14 amino acids long. The CDR3 protein is CASMEQGGTDTQYF. DNA for the CDR3: TGTGCCAGCATGGAACAGGGGGGCACAGATACGCAGTATTTT.

V gene TRBV5-5 combines with J gene TRBJ2-1, with a tentative D call TRBD2 (6 bases). Per germline, CDR1 SGHKS and CDR2 YYEKEE (reference sequence). The CDR3 is 15 amino acids. Trimming took 5 bases from V and 2 from J, leaving 14 bases between them. The CDR3 sequence is CASSPQTGAYNEQFF. DNA for the CDR3: TGTGCCAGCAGTCCACAGACGGGGGCCTACAATGAGCAGTTCTTC.

As for this clone: In the same sample, other DNA sequences code for this CDR3. V usage is TRBV28 and J usage is TRBJ2-2; no clear D gene. CDR3 length: 14 amino acids. Germline V gene sequence: CDR1 MDHEN, CDR2 SYDVKM. V lost 5 bases, J lost 2 bases, and 9 bases lay in between. For the CDR3, the DNA is TGTGCCAGCAGTCCGGGTTATAACACCGGGGAGCTGTTTTTT. Translating gives CASSPGYNTGELFF.

The chain employs TRBV5-1 and TRBJ2-7, with D perhaps matching TRBD1 (5 bases). Trimming removed 1 base at V and 4 bases at J, with 12 bases between. The CDR3 consists of 14 residues. Per the germline V gene, CDR1 is SGHRS and CDR2 is YFSETQ. CDR3 sequence reads: CASSLYDQGYEQYF. CDR3 nucleotide sequence: TGCGCCAGCAGCTTGTACGACCAGGGTTACGAGCAGTACTTC.

This chain uses TRBV28 with TRBJ1-1; D is uncertain. The CDR3 has 18 residues. V lost 2 bases and J 7 bases, leaving 26 bases between the germline ends. Germline V lookup: CDR1 MDHEN, CDR2 SYDVKM. Here the CDR3 DNA reads TGTGCCAGCAGTTTAGTTGCCTCCGGGTATCGCAACGACGATGAAGCTTTCTTT. It codes for CASSLVASGYRNDDEAFF. The full variable domain, completed using reference TRBV28 and TRBJ1-1, is DVKVTQSSRYLVKRTGEKVFLECVQDMDHENMFWYRQDPGLGLRLIYFSYDVKMKEKGDIPEGYSVSREKKERFSLILESASTNQTSMYLCASSLVASGYRNDDEAFFGQGTRLTVV.

Here the CDR3 reads CASSLPGASYNEQFF. The CDR3 nucleotides are TGCGCCAGCAGCTTGCCGGGAGCCTCCTACAATGAGCAGTTCTTC. V and J are TRBV5-1 and TRBJ2-1, with D tentatively TRBD2 (6 bases). The CDR3 loop spans 15 amino acids. V was pared by 1 base and J by 0 bases, with 8 bases between. Germline CDR1 and CDR2: SGHRS and YFSETQ.

This rearrangement joins TRBV7-2 to TRBJ1-2, with a tentative D call TRBD1 (5 bases). V gave up 3 bases and J gave up 3 bases, with 8 bases separating them. The CDR3 is made up of 13 amino acids. CDR1 is SGHTA, CDR2 FQGNSA, per germline. In DNA, the CDR3 is TGTGCCAGCAGCTTGGGGGAGGACTATGGCTACACCTTC. It yields the protein CASSLGEDYGYTF. Full variable domain (missing parts from reference TRBV7-2 and TRBJ1-2): GAGVSQSPSNKVTEKGKDVELRCDPISGHTALYWYRQSLGQGLEFLIYFQGNSAPDKSGLPSDRFSAERTGGSVSTLTIQRTQQEDSAVYLCASSLGEDYGYTFGSGTRLTVV.

This clone was detected a few times. The chain has TRBV7-2 and TRBJ1-6, with 9 bases lining up with TRBD1. Germline CDR1 reads SGHTA; CDR2 reads FQGNSA. The V gene end was trimmed by 5 bases and the J gene end by 7 bases; junction bases not matched to a gene: 3. CDR3 size: 14 residues. CDR3 nucleotide sequence: TGTGCCAGCAGCCCCGACAGGGGGAATTCACCCCTCCACTTT. Its protein product is CASSPDRGNSPLHF.

The V call is TRBV7-9, the J call TRBJ1-4; D possibly corresponds to TRBD1 (6 bases). This CDR3 has 12 residues. Germline V gene lookup returns CDR1 SEHNR and CDR2 FQNEAQ (reference sequence). V lost 0 bases and J lost 13, with 9 bases in between. The CDR3 reads CASSLAGQSLFF. CDR3 sequence (DNA): TGTGCCAGCAGCTTAGCCGGACAGTCACTGTTTTTT. The whole variable domain, filled in from reference TRBV7-9 and TRBJ1-4, reads DTGVSQNPRHKITKRGQNVTFRCDPISEHNRLYWYRQTLGQGPEFLTYFQNEAQLEKSRLLSDRFSAERPKGSFSTLEIQRTEQGDSAMYLCASSLAGQSLFFGSGTQLSVL.

This clone showed up just a few times. V usage is TRBV6-5 and J usage is TRBJ1-5; 12 positions agree with TRBD1. The CDR3 spans 15 residues. The V and J ends lost 6 bases and 6 bases, in that order; junction bases with no gene match: 6. Germline values: CDR1 MNHEY, CDR2 SVGAGI. CDR3 sequence reads: CASRTGTGGIQPQHF. Written as DNA, the CDR3 is TGTGCCAGCAGAACCGGGACAGGGGGCATTCAGCCCCAGCATTTT.

The genes are TRBV7-3 and TRBJ1-1; 12 bases are a match to TRBD1. With V trimmed by 0 bases and J by 4 bases, 3 bases remained unmatched. The germline V gene has CDR1 SGHTA and CDR2 FQGTGA. The CDR3 spans 16 residues. The CDR3: CASSLTGQGATTEAFF. The DNA of the CDR3 is TGTGCCAGCAGCTTAACGGGACAGGGGGCCACCACTGAAGCTTTCTTT.

The rearrangement links TRBV4-3 to TRBJ2-4; 8 bases are a match to TRBD2. Germline lookup yields CDR1 LGHNA and CDR2 YSLEER. The CDR3 has 13 amino acids. J gave up 8 bases and V 3 bases, and 3 bases lay outside the gene matches. The CDR3 spells CASSQGRGDIQYF. In DNA, the CDR3 is TGCGCCAGCAGCCAGGGGCGGGGGGACATTCAGTACTTC.

This chain connects TRBV11-2 to TRBJ1-2; D is unresolved. The length of the CDR3 is 14 residues. Germline V gives CDR1 SGHAT, CDR2 FQNNGV. V was trimmed by 5 bases and J by 4 bases, leaving 14 bases between them. CDR3 nucleotide sequence: TGTGCCAGCAGCCTTGACAATGGCCCCTATGGCTACACCTTC. Its protein product is CASSLDNGPYGYTF. Supplemented by reference TRBV11-2 and TRBJ1-2, the full variable domain reads EAGVAQSPRYKIIEKRQSVAFWCNPISGHATLYWYQQILGQGPKLLIQFQNNGVVDDSQLPKDRFSAERLKGVDSTLKIQPAKLEDSAVYLCASSLDNGPYGYTFGSGTRLTVV.

The sample holds one count of this clone. The CDR3 sequence is CASSRKVYAGGTDTQYF. The CDR3 DNA is TGTGCCAGCAGTAGGAAAGTTTACGCGGGGGGCACAGATACGCAGTATTTT. The chain uses TRBV6-2 or TRBV6-3 and TRBJ2-3, with 7 bases fitting TRBD2. CDR1 MNHEY and CDR2 SVGEGT come from the germline V gene. This CDR3 has 17 residues. The junction had 12 bases not matched to a gene; V was cut back by 5 bases and J by 1 base.

The chain uses TRBV10-3 and TRBJ1-1; 9 positions match TRBD1. The CDR3 extends over 15 amino acids. From germline, CDR1 is ENHRY and CDR2 SYGVKD. The J segment lost 0 bases and the V segment lost 11 bases, leaving 10 bases of the junction unmatched. The CDR3, as DNA: TGTGCCGCAGGGGGCGGGACAGGGTTGAACACTGAAGCTTTCTTT. This encodes CAAGGGTGLNTEAFF.

A remark on this clone: Other DNA variants within this sample encode the same CDR3. J is TRBJ1-2 and V is TRBV28; D unresolved. There are 13 residues in the CDR3. The V end was cut by 3 bases, the J end by 5 bases, with 10 bases between. Germline V gene data show CDR1 as MDHEN and CDR2 as SYDVKM. In nucleotides, the CDR3 is TGTGCCAGCAGTTTCCGGGGAGGATATGGCTACACCTTC. Translated: CASSFRGGYGYTF.

The chain links TRBV6-2 or TRBV6-3 to TRBJ2-7; the match to TRBD2 covers 11 bases. Germline lookup yields CDR1 MNHEY and CDR2 SVGEGT. Trimming cost V 3 bases and J 3 bases; bases outside gene matches: 10. The CDR3 has 17 residues. CDR3 coding DNA: TGTGCCAGCAGTTATGCGTCCGGGACTAGCGGATACTACGAGCAGTACTTC. Protein sequence: CASSYASGTSGYYEQYF.

This chain joins TRBV5-4 and TRBJ1-2; D possibly corresponds to TRBD1 (6 bases). CDR3 length: 13 residues. Deletions cut 4 bases from V and 4 bases from J, with 11 bases between. Germline-derived CDR1 and CDR2 are SGHNT and YYREEE (reference sequence). The CDR3 nucleotides are TGTGCCAGCAGCGATATACAGGGCTATGGCTACACCTTC. Its protein is CASSDIQGYGYTF.